A single sample is the source of the 27 T cell receptor beta chains below, sequenced in a study of CD8 T cells in ankylosing spondylitis. TCRdb used MiXCR to reprocess the 5' RACE reads, holding one entry per CDR3 protein. The profile shows around 250,000 distinct CDR3 sequences, 15% to 20% of them singletons. Sequenced sample: blood, either unsorted or a sorted T cell fraction (not recorded which). The receptors here all came from a male donor with ankylosing spondylitis or in good health (not recorded which).

In this sample, this clonotype turned up many times. J is TRBJ2-5 and V is TRBV20-1; D gene ambiguous. Trimming left V 5 bases short and J 3 bases short, with 22 bases between. CDR1 is DFQATT and CDR2 is SNEGSKA in the germline V gene (reference sequence). The CDR3 covers 16 residues. The CDR3 nucleotides are TGCAGTGCTCTCCCCGGCTGGACCGAAGGAAAAGAGACCCAGTACTTC. It is translated as CSALPGWTEGKETQYF.

This clonotype was found a few times. This chain connects TRBV4-3 to TRBJ1-6; tentative D call: TRBD1 (5 bases). V was shortened by 1 base and J by 7 bases, with 11 bases between the two germline ends. Looked up from germline, CDR1 is LGHNA and CDR2 is YSLEER. There are 15 residues in the CDR3. CDR3 DNA sequence: TGCGCCAGCAGCCAAGCGGTGGCAGGGAATTCACCCCTCCACTTT. This gives the protein CASSQAVAGNSPLHF.

In nucleotides, the CDR3 is TGTGCCACTGGGGGATTCGGCAATGAAAAACTGTTTTTT. Translated: CATGGFGNEKLFF. The chain employs TRBV2 and TRBJ1-4; TRBD1 is a possible D gene (5 bases). The CDR3 sequence is 13 residues long. Trimming pared 10 bases from V and 5 bases from J, leaving 14 bases between. Germline CDR1 reads SNHLY; CDR2 reads FYNNEI.

V gene TRBV4-1 combines with J gene TRBJ2-1, with 7 bases matching TRBD2. The germline gives CDR1 MGHRA, CDR2 YSYEKL. CDR3 length equals 18 residues. The V segment lost 0 bases and the J segment 4 bases; nucleotides outside the gene matches: 12. CDR3 sequence: CASSQEVPDGGGYNEQFF. Written as DNA, the CDR3 is TGCGCCAGCAGCCAAGAAGTTCCGGATGGGGGGGGGTACAATGAGCAGTTCTTC.

The sample holds many counts of this clonotype. The chain combines TRBV5-6 with TRBJ1-5; D unclear. CDR1 SGHDT and CDR2 YYEEEE come from the germline V gene. This CDR3 spans 14 amino acids. Trimming took off 2 bases at V and 2 bases at J, with 8 bases between the two ends. The CDR3 is CASSFGQGNQPQHF. CDR3 coding DNA: TGTGCCAGCAGCTTTGGGCAGGGCAATCAGCCCCAGCATTTT. The complete variable domain, with remaining parts taken from reference TRBV5-6 and TRBJ1-5, reads DAGVTQSPTHLIKTRGQQVTLRCSPKSGHDTVSWYQQALGQGPQFIFQYYEEEERQRGNFPDRFSGHQFPNYSSELNVNALLLGDSALYLCASSFGQGNQPQHFGDGTRLSIL.

The chain employs TRBV7-8 and TRBJ2-1; D ambiguous. CDR1 is SGHVS and CDR2 is FQNEAQ in the germline V gene. The CDR3 extends over 15 amino acids. The germline V and J ends were trimmed by 6 bases and 0 bases, with 12 bases remaining between them. The CDR3 sequence: CASSSQLSSYNEQFF. For the CDR3, the DNA is TGTGCCAGCAGTTCACAGCTTAGCTCCTACAATGAGCAGTTCTTC.

The chain recombines TRBV6-2 or TRBV6-3 with TRBJ2-3; no clear D gene. Trimming took 6 bases from V and 10 from J, leaving 17 bases between them. The CDR3 is 13 residues long. Germline V gives CDR1 MNHEY, CDR2 SVGEGT. The CDR3: CASRSGPLHAQYF. As DNA, the CDR3 is TGTGCCAGCAGATCCGGGCCACTACACGCGCAGTATTTT.

The chain has TRBV20-1 and TRBJ2-7, with D possibly matching TRBD1 (5 bases). There are 16 residues in the CDR3. Between the trimmed V and J ends, which lost 0 bases and 2 bases, there was a span of 17 bases. CDR1 and CDR2 from the germline V gene are DFQATT and SNEGSKA (reference sequence). CDR3 coding DNA: TGCAGTGCTAGAGATTTTTTGGGGCCCGAGACCTACGAGCAGTACTTC. Residues: CSARDFLGPETYEQYF.

V usage is TRBV25-1 and J usage is TRBJ2-1; D is perhaps TRBD2 (6 bases). The CDR3 consists of 16 residues. In germline, CDR1 is MGHDK, CDR2 SYGVNS. V dropped 3 bases and J dropped 5 bases, with 17 bases sitting between them. CDR3 bases: TGTGCCAGCAGTGAGGTCTCGGGGGTGGGAGACAATGAGCAGTTCTTC. This encodes CASSEVSGVGDNEQFF.

The chain has TRBV29-1 and TRBJ2-2, with D unresolved. The V gene's germline CDR1 is SQVTM and CDR2 ANQGSEA. V shed 7 bases and J shed 0 bases, with 9 bases lying between them. The CDR3 is 13 residues long. CDR3 in amino acids: CSARVANTGELFF. The CDR3 coding sequence is TGCAGCGCTAGGGTCGCGAACACCGGGGAGCTGTTTTTT.

V is TRBV7-9 and J is TRBJ2-7, with D possibly matching TRBD1 (5 bases). Germline CDR1 reads SEHNR; CDR2 reads FQNEAQ (reference sequence). The CDR3 covers 15 residues. Trimming shortened V by 0 bases and J by 1 base, and 10 bases separated the two germline ends. The CDR3 region has the DNA TGTGCCAGCAGCTTAGCGCAGGGATGGTCCTACGAGCAGTACTTC. Its translation: CASSLAQGWSYEQYF.

V gene TRBV19 combines with J gene TRBJ2-2; D remains ambiguous. Trimming took off 6 bases at V and 1 base at J, with 15 bases between the two ends. The CDR3 spans 16 residues. Germline values: CDR1 LNHDA, CDR2 SQIVND (reference sequence). The DNA of the CDR3 is TGTGCCAGTAGCATCTCGGACGGTTGGAACACCGGGGAGCTGTTTTTT. As protein: CASSISDGWNTGELFF. Full variable domain (missing parts from reference TRBV19 and TRBJ2-2): DGGITQSPKYLFRKEGQNVTLSCEQNLNHDAMYWYRQDPGQGLRLIYYSQIVNDFQKGDIAEGYSVSREKKESFPLTVTSAQKNPTAFYLCASSISDGWNTGELFFGEGSRLTVL.

This clonotype was observed at least ten times. The chain is built from TRBV5-1 and TRBJ2-7; 11 nucleotides align to TRBD2. CDR3 length: 19 residues. The V gene end was trimmed by 1 base and the J gene end by 5 bases; junction bases not matched to a gene: 17. Germline CDR1 SGHRS, CDR2 YFSETQ. The CDR3 loop is CASSLSLAGGGIPINEQYF. DNA of the CDR3: TGCGCCAGCAGCTTGTCGCTAGCGGGAGGAGGTATCCCTATCAACGAGCAGTACTTC. Complete variable domain (other parts from reference TRBV5-1 and TRBJ2-7): KAGVTQTPRYLIKTRGQQVTLSCSPISGHRSVSWYQQTPGQGLQFLFEYFSETQRNKGNFPGRFSGRQFSNSRSEMNVSTLELGDSALYLCASSLSLAGGGIPINEQYFGPGTRLTVT.

The gene calls are TRBV20-1 and TRBJ2-7; possible D gene TRBD1, 6 bases. Trimming pared 6 bases from V and 2 bases from J, leaving 20 bases between. Germline V CDR1 and CDR2: DFQATT, SNEGSKA (reference sequence). The CDR3 runs 15 residues. The CDR3 coding sequence is TGCAGTGCGCATCGTGTGGCAGGGGCCCCCTACGAGCAGTACTTC. This encodes CSAHRVAGAPYEQYF.

This clonotype was seen ten or more times. The V and J genes are TRBV4-1 and TRBJ2-7; the match to TRBD2 covers 7 bases. This CDR3 region has 14 residues. CDR1 is MGHRA and CDR2 is YSYEKL in the germline V gene. The junction had 3 bases not matched to a gene; V was cut back by 1 base and J by 3 bases. The CDR3 DNA reads as TGCGCCAGCAGCCAAGTCCTAGCGGACTACGAGCAGTACTTC. This sequence encodes CASSQVLADYEQYF.

J is TRBJ1-4 and V is TRBV20-1; possibly TRBD1 for D (5 bases). With 6 bases removed from V and 4 bases from J, the gap between germline ends came to 15 bases. The CDR3 runs 14 residues. CDR1 and CDR2 from the germline V gene are DFQATT and SNEGSKA (reference sequence). CDR3 loop: CSANFGRDNEKLFF. The CDR3 DNA is TGCAGTGCCAACTTCGGCAGGGATAATGAAAAACTGTTTTTT.

CDR3 in amino acids: CSARDRGSETQYF. In DNA, the CDR3 is TGCAGCGCCCGGGACAGGGGTAGCGAGACCCAGTACTTC. The chain employs TRBV29-1 and TRBJ2-5; 10 bases match TRBD1. CDR3 size: 13 residues. Germline V lookup: CDR1 SQVTM, CDR2 ANQGSEA. V trimming: 7 bases; J trimming: 5 bases; junction bases outside the gene matches: 7.

This clonotype appeared a few times. The V and J genes are TRBV20-1 and TRBJ2-2; TRBD2 might be the D (6 bases). Germline values: CDR1 DFQATT, CDR2 SNEGSKA (reference sequence). The CDR3 loop spans 14 amino acids. Between the trimmed V and J ends, which lost 6 bases and 7 bases, there was a span of 18 bases. Here the CDR3 reads CSASRGRLDGELFF. The CDR3 DNA reads as TGCAGTGCCAGTCGGGGGAGGCTCGACGGGGAGCTGTTTTTT.

This clonotype has more than one count but fewer than ten. The genes are TRBV12-3 or TRBV12-4 and TRBJ2-5, with D perhaps being TRBD1 or TRBD2 (5 bases each). The V and J ends lost 2 bases and 5 bases respectively, with 9 bases between them. CDR3 size: 13 residues. The CDR3 bases are TGTGCCAGCAGTTTACTCAGGGAGGAGACCCAGTACTTC. Translation gives CASSLLREETQYF.

V and J are TRBV5-6 and TRBJ2-2, with a tentative D call TRBD2 (6 bases). CDR3 size: 15 residues. The germline CDR1 and CDR2 sequences are SGHDT and YYEEEE. V was clipped by 3 bases and J by 1 base, with 10 bases between them. The CDR3 region has the DNA TGTGCCAGCAGCTGGGGGACTCGGAACACCGGGGAGCTGTTTTTT. It is translated as CASSWGTRNTGELFF.

This clonotype has just a few counts. The chain employs TRBV20-1 and TRBJ2-5; 10 bases map to TRBD2. The CDR3 totals 14 residues. CDR1 and CDR2 from the germline V gene are DFQATT and SNEGSKA (reference sequence). The CDR3 reads CSLEREGFQETQYF. The CDR3 nucleotides read TGCAGCTTGGAGCGGGAGGGTTTTCAAGAGACCCAGTACTTC.

This clonotype came up a few times. The chain couples TRBV18 to TRBJ2-5, with a tentative D call TRBD2 (6 bases). CDR1 and CDR2 (germline): KGHSH, LQKENI. V lost 1 base and J lost 5, with 14 bases in between. This CDR3 comprises 15 residues. In DNA form, the CDR3 reads TGTGCCAGCTCACCACAGGAGGGTAGCGCGGAGACCCAGTACTTC. It translates to CASSPQEGSAETQYF.

This clonotype came up many times. The rearrangement uses TRBV4-3 and TRBJ2-5, with D tentatively TRBD1 (5 bases). Trimming took 0 bases from V and 3 from J, leaving 20 bases between them. Germline CDR1 and CDR2: LGHNA and YSLEER. The CDR3 totals 18 residues. The CDR3 region is CASSQDGSTATPKETQYF. Written as DNA, the CDR3 is TGCGCCAGCAGCCAAGATGGGTCGACAGCAACCCCGAAAGAGACCCAGTACTTC.

This clonotype has only a few counts. This chain links TRBV4-1 with TRBJ2-3; 16 bases line up with TRBD2. The CDR3 has 19 residues. Germline V lookup: CDR1 MGHRA, CDR2 YSYEKL. Trimming took 2 bases from V and 2 from J; bases not matched to a gene: 7. This CDR3 is CASSQRGTSGRADTDTQYF. In DNA form, the CDR3 reads TGCGCCAGCAGCCAACGAGGGACTAGCGGGAGGGCCGACACAGATACGCAGTATTTT.

CDR3 in amino acids: CASTIRLANQPQHF. CDR3 coding DNA: TGTGCCAGCACCATAAGACTGGCAAATCAGCCCCAGCATTTT. V usage is TRBV28 and J usage is TRBJ1-5; no reliable D call. Deletions cut 7 bases from V and 4 bases from J, with 14 bases between. The CDR3 runs to 14 residues. Germline V lookup: CDR1 MDHEN, CDR2 SYDVKM.

This clonotype was detected ten times or more. The rearrangement uses TRBV3-1 and TRBJ2-7; D is undetermined. Trimming shortened V by 6 bases and J by 7 bases, and 13 bases separated the two germline ends. The CDR3 spans 12 residues. CDR1 is LGHDT, CDR2 YNNKEL, per germline (reference sequence). The CDR3 coding sequence is TGTGCCAGCAGTCCTGGACGGGTTGAGCAGTACTTC. Its protein product is CASSPGRVEQYF.

V gene TRBV11-2 combines with J gene TRBJ1-1; 11 bases are a match to TRBD1. V trimming: 5 bases; J trimming: 4 bases; junction bases outside the gene matches: 12. There are 17 residues in the CDR3. CDR1 and CDR2 from the germline V gene are SGHAT and FQNNGV. The CDR3 reads CASSIRDRGILSTEAFF. CDR3 DNA: TGTGCCAGCAGCATCCGGGACAGGGGGATTTTGAGCACTGAAGCTTTCTTT.